This is a list of T cell receptor beta chains from one sample in a study of T cell responses to AZD1222 COVID-19 vaccine. Produced via immunoSEQ multiplex PCR; TCRdb's table is partial and in-frame only. This sample yields about 91,000 clones, of which roughly 84% are seen a single time; less than 20% belongs to the top ten. The sequencing used peripheral blood, collected on day 0 of AZD1222 vaccination. The receptors were sampled from an adult in good health. Each CDR3 is given with its conserved first and last residue. D genes are given only for firm matches. Not all rows give a size; the values are once, few, many and, for expanded clones, a class.

.	.	TRBV11-2	TRBJ2-5	TGTGCCAGCAGCTTAGCACTAGCCCCTCGCGAGACCCAGTACTTC	CASSLALAPRETQYF
.	.	TRBV4-2	TRBJ2-7	TGTGCCAGCAGCCAAGCAGTCGGGGGCTACGAGCAGTACTTC	CASSQAVGGYEQYF
TRBD1	.	TRBV19	TRBJ1-4	TGTGCCAGTAGTCAGGGGGCGGGTAATGAAAAACTGTTTTTT	CASSQGAGNEKLFF
.	.	TRBV19	TRBJ2-2	TGTGCCAGTACCGAACAGAACACCGGGGAGCTGTTTTTT	CASTEQNTGELFF
TRBD2	.	TRBV4-2	TRBJ2-3	TGTGCCAGCAGCCAAGTATTTCTAGCGGGAGGTTGGGATACGCAGTATTTT	CASSQVFLAGGWDTQYF
.	.	TRBV12-3/TRBV12-4	TRBJ2-7	TGTGCCAGCAGCAAAGCCTACGAGCAGTACTTC	CASSKAYEQYF
TRBD1	.	TRBV6-2/TRBV6-3	TRBJ1-2	TGTGCCAGCAGTCCCTCGGACAGGACCCCACCATATGGCTACACCTTC	CASSPSDRTPPYGYTF
.	many	TRBV7-8	TRBJ2-7	TGTGCCAGCAGCTTATCCCACAGTACAGGAGGAGCCTTTCCCTACGAGCAGTACTTC	CASSLSHSTGGAFPYEQYF
TRBD2	.	TRBV4-1	TRBJ2-3	TGCGCCAGCAGCCAAGGACTAGCGGGGGCTAGCACAGATACGCAGTATTTT	CASSQGLAGASTDTQYF
TRBD2	.	TRBV9	TRBJ2-7	TGTGCCAGCAGTCCCCCCAGGGCGGGAGTAGCCGAGCAGTACTTC	CASSPPRAGVAEQYF
TRBD1	few	TRBV3-1/TRBV3-2	TRBJ2-7	TGTGCCAGCAGCTACCGGGACAGGGACCACGAGCAGTACTTC	CASSYRDRDHEQYF
TRBD2	.	TRBV18	TRBJ2-5	TGTGCCAGCTCACCCCGAAGGACTAGCGGGGCCCAAGAGACCCAGTACTTC	CASSPRRTSGAQETQYF
.	medium-sized	TRBV14	TRBJ2-3	TGTGCCAGCAGCCAAGATCCGGGGGCGACTAGCACAGATACGCAGTATTTT	CASSQDPGATSTDTQYF
.	.	TRBV5-1	TRBJ2-7	TGCGCCAGCAGCCTAGATGCCTACGAGCAGTACTTC	CASSLDAYEQYF
.	.	TRBV2	TRBJ1-1	TGTGCCAGCAGCAGAGAGAACACTGAAGCTTTCTTT	CASSRENTEAFF